What follows are 2 T cell receptor beta chains derived from one specimen sequenced in a study of shared clonotypes between healthy human individuals. CD8 cells regarded as naive lacked CD45RO, were positively chosen for CCR7, and omitted terminally differentiated effector memory CD45RA+ cells. Only in-frame clones appear in the TCRdb table, and some are missing; sequencing was by immunoSEQ multiplex PCR. The sample lists roughly 1,800,000 clones, about 95% occurring once. Material for sequencing was naive CD8+ T cells sorted from blood. These receptors were obtained from a man between 18 and 35 years old in good health.

CDR3 sequence: CASSQGRAADTQYF. The CDR3 DNA follows: TGTGCCAGCAGCCAAGGAAGGGCCGCAGATACGCAGTATTTT. This chain links TRBV11-3 with TRBJ2-3; D unclear. The CDR3 length is 14 residues. Germline V lookup: CDR1 SGHNT, CDR2 YENEEA. The V end was cut by 5 bases, the J end by 4 bases, with 13 bases between.

This rearrangement joins TRBV7-6 to TRBJ2-7, with TRBD2 matching 7 bases. Per germline, CDR1 SGHVS and CDR2 FNYEAQ. The CDR3 length is 16 residues. V dropped 6 bases and J dropped 2; count of bases not matched to a gene: 13. The CDR3: CASSKPSGGSPYEQYF. For the CDR3, the DNA is TGTGCCAGCAGTAAGCCGTCCGGGGGGTCCCCCTACGAGCAGTACTTC.